Following are 20 T cell receptor beta chains from one sample sequenced in a study of beta chain features in type 1 diabetes. The study's findings and limits: Type 1 diabetes patients had moderately but significantly shorter TCRB CDR3s in all four CD4+ subsets.

Expressed TCRB transcripts were sequenced because the isolated RNA had all been reverse transcribed beforehand. TCRdb's table, derived via immunoSEQ multiplex PCR, lists solely in-frame clones and lacks some. The data hold more than 95,000 clones, with 25% to 35% observed a single time. These receptors lack a known antigen. Material: central memory CD4+ T cells from blood. The receptors stem from a woman aged 18-29 years with type 1 diabetes.

This clone has just a few counts. The chain combines TRBV30 with TRBJ2-7; 7 bases are shared with TRBD2. The length of the CDR3 is 14 residues. V gave up 4 bases and J gave up 2 bases; unmatched junction bases: 8. Germline lookup yields CDR1 GTSNPN and CDR2 SVGIG (reference sequence). Here the CDR3 DNA reads TGTGCCTGGATCAAAGGGGAGGGCACCTACGAGCAGTACTTC. Its protein product is CAWIKGEGTYEQYF.

The chain employs TRBV5-1 and TRBJ2-1; D gene ambiguous. The germline V and J ends were trimmed by 2 bases and 1 base, with 7 bases remaining between them. This CDR3 spans 14 amino acids. Germline V gene sequence: CDR1 SGHRS, CDR2 YFSETQ. The CDR3 here is CASSFDLSYNEQFF. CDR3 bases: TGCGCCAGCAGCTTCGACTTATCCTACAATGAGCAGTTCTTC.

This clone was detected once. This chain connects TRBV7-3 to TRBJ2-1, with D tentatively TRBD2 (7 bases). Germline CDR1 reads SGHTA; CDR2 reads FQGTGA. With 2 bases removed from V and 4 bases from J, the gap between germline ends came to 12 bases. This CDR3 has 15 amino acids. CDR3 nucleotides: TGTGCCAGCAGCTTAGGGGGGGCGTATTACAATGAGCAGTTCTTC. This gives the protein CASSLGGAYYNEQFF.

CDR3 nucleotides: TGTGCCAGCAGCGATCTGGGACAGGGATTCTATGGCTACACCTTC. This encodes CASSDLGQGFYGYTF. V gene TRBV2 combines with J gene TRBJ1-2, with TRBD1 matching over 9 bases. The CDR3 loop spans 15 amino acids. With 6 bases clipped from V and 4 bases from J, the junction kept 9 bases outside the gene matches. Germline values: CDR1 SNHLY, CDR2 FYNNEI.

This clone was seen a few times. This rearrangement joins TRBV29-1 to TRBJ2-1, with 15 positions matching TRBD2. Germline CDR1 reads SQVTM; CDR2 reads ANQGSEA. Unmatched junction bases numbered 4, after V lost 7 bases and J lost 9 bases. The CDR3 has 13 amino acids. The CDR3 DNA reads TGCAGCGCGCCGGGACTAGCGGGAGGTGAGCAGTTCTTC. Its translation: CSAPGLAGGEQFF.

V usage is TRBV28 and J usage is TRBJ2-7; the match to TRBD1 covers 8 bases. This CDR3 is 15 amino acids long. The junction had 7 bases not matched to a gene; V was cut back by 6 bases and J by 0 bases. Per the germline V gene, CDR1 is MDHEN and CDR2 is SYDVKM. The CDR3 sequence is CASSPLDRVSYEQYF. In nucleotides, the CDR3 is TGTGCCAGCAGCCCCTTGGACAGGGTCTCCTACGAGCAGTACTTC. The full variable domain, rest sourced from reference TRBV28 and TRBJ2-7, is DVKVTQSSRYLVKRTGEKVFLECVQDMDHENMFWYRQDPGLGLRLIYFSYDVKMKEKGDIPEGYSVSREKKERFSLILESASTNQTSMYLCASSPLDRVSYEQYFGPGTRLTVT.

The genes are TRBV5-4 and TRBJ2-3; D gene ambiguous. CDR3 length equals 16 residues. CDR1 and CDR2 (germline): SGHNT, YYREEE (reference sequence). V gave up 3 bases and J gave up 2 bases, with 16 bases separating them. Here the CDR3 reads CASSSVSGRHTDTQYF. The CDR3 DNA reads TGTGCCAGCAGCTCCGTTTCCGGAAGACACACAGATACGCAGTATTTT. The complete variable domain, with remaining parts taken from reference TRBV5-4 and TRBJ2-3, reads ETGVTQSPTHLIKTRGQQVTLRCSSQSGHNTVSWYQQALGQGPQFIFQYYREEENGRGNFPPRFSGLQFPNYSSELNVNALELDDSALYLCASSSVSGRHTDTQYFGPGTRLTVL.

This clone occurred a few times. The rearrangement links TRBV2 to TRBJ2-3; 9 bases line up with TRBD1. Germline V gene data show CDR1 as SNHLY and CDR2 as FYNNEI. The length of the CDR3 is 14 residues. The V and J ends lost 6 bases and 4 bases, in that order; junction bases with no gene match: 5. DNA of the CDR3: TGTGCCAGCAGACCGGGACAGGGTTCAGATACGCAGTATTTT. This encodes CASRPGQGSDTQYF.

This clone came up a few times. V is TRBV19 and J is TRBJ2-5, with 15 bases identical to TRBD2. Trimming took 7 bases from V and 4 from J; bases not matched to a gene: 7. The germline V gene encodes CDR1 LNHDA and CDR2 SQIVND (reference sequence). The CDR3 sequence is 16 residues long. The CDR3 bases are TGTGCCAGTAAAAGGAGGGGACTAGCGGGAGGAGAGACCCAGTACTTC. As protein: CASKRRGLAGGETQYF.

The V and J genes are TRBV4-1 and TRBJ2-6, with 7 bases aligning to TRBD2. V dropped 0 bases and J dropped 0; count of bases not matched to a gene: 11. Germline CDR1 is MGHRA and CDR2 is YSYEKL. The CDR3 has 20 amino acids. CDR3 nucleotide sequence: TGCGCCAGCAGCCAAGATACGGGACTAAAAGCCCACTCTGGGGCCAACGTCCTGACTTTC. Its protein product is CASSQDTGLKAHSGANVLTF.

V usage is TRBV6-5 and J usage is TRBJ2-5; no reliable D call. Trimming removed 0 bases at V and 1 base at J, with 3 bases between. Per germline, CDR1 MNHEY and CDR2 SVGAGI. The CDR3 covers 13 residues. DNA for the CDR3: TGTGCCAGCAGTTACTCCTTCCAAGAGACCCAGTACTTC. This encodes CASSYSFQETQYF.

In its sample, this clone was seen a few times. The J gene is TRBJ1-5, the V gene TRBV6-1, with D possibly being TRBD1 (5 bases). Germline CDR1 and CDR2: MNHNS and SASEGT. Trimming took 3 bases from V and 2 from J, leaving 14 bases between them. CDR3 length: 16 amino acids. The CDR3 DNA is TGTGCCAGCAGTGACGGTCGGGCAGGGCGCAATCAGCCCCAGCATTTT. Translation: CASSDGRAGRNQPQHF.

This chain links TRBV2 with TRBJ2-6, with 8 nucleotides matching TRBD1. CDR1 is SNHLY and CDR2 is FYNNEI in the germline V gene. Trimming took 6 bases from V and 2 from J; bases not matched to a gene: 3. The CDR3 has 15 residues. The CDR3 nucleotides are TGTGCCAGCAGATGGACAGGGACTGGGGCCAACGTCCTGACTTTC. Residues: CASRWTGTGANVLTF.

The rearrangement uses TRBV28 and TRBJ2-7; 7 bases fit TRBD2. Germline CDR1 is MDHEN and CDR2 is SYDVKM. V shed 2 bases and J 6 bases; nucleotides not matched to a gene: 13. This CDR3 is built from 16 residues. The CDR3 loop is CASSLIRGGSVGEQYF. CDR3 DNA sequence: TGTGCCAGCAGTTTAATTCGTGGCGGGAGCGTAGGCGAGCAGTACTTC.

The V gene is TRBV28, the J gene TRBJ1-5, with a tentative D call TRBD1 (5 bases). The CDR3 covers 17 residues. The V gene lost 4 bases and the J gene lost 1 base, with 17 bases spanning the gap. Germline V gene lookup returns CDR1 MDHEN and CDR2 SYDVKM. CDR3 protein: CASSSPRGESSNQPQHF. The CDR3 DNA follows: TGTGCCAGCAGTTCCCCCCGGGGGGAATCAAGCAATCAGCCCCAGCATTTT.

In its sample, this clone was seen a few times. The V gene is TRBV29-1, the J gene TRBJ1-5; 8 bases map to TRBD1. The CDR3 spans 14 residues. The V and J ends lost 4 bases and 5 bases, in that order; junction bases with no gene match: 7. Germline-derived CDR1 and CDR2 are SQVTM and ANQGSEA. The CDR3 sequence is CSVARQGADQPQHF. As DNA, the CDR3 is TGCAGCGTTGCGAGGCAGGGGGCGGATCAGCCCCAGCATTTT.

This clone has just a few counts. The chain joins TRBV6-1 to TRBJ2-1; 9 nucleotides match TRBD2. The J segment lost 5 bases and the V segment lost 8 bases, leaving 10 bases of the junction unmatched. CDR1 and CDR2 (germline): MNHNS, SASEGT. This CDR3 is 15 amino acids long. The CDR3 region has the DNA TGTGCCAGCGCCTGGGGGATAGCGGGGGACAATGAGCAGTTCTTC. As protein: CASAWGIAGDNEQFF.

The chain is built from TRBV30 and TRBJ2-2, with 7 bases aligning to TRBD1. Germline values: CDR1 GTSNPN, CDR2 SVGIG (reference sequence). The CDR3 is 14 residues long. J was trimmed by 0 bases and V by 8 bases; bases with no gene match: 6. For the CDR3, the DNA is TGTGCCCGTGGGACAGCGGCGAACACCGGGGAGCTGTTTTTT. This gives the protein CARGTAANTGELFF.

This clone turned up a few times. The chain has TRBV5-1 and TRBJ2-7, with a tentative D call TRBD1 (5 bases). CDR1 and CDR2 (germline): SGHRS, YFSETQ. V was pared by 3 bases and J by 0 bases, with 13 bases between. This CDR3 is built from 15 residues. Written as DNA, the CDR3 is TGCGCCAGCAGCTCTCACCCGACAGCCTCCTACGAGCAGTACTTC. The encoded protein is CASSSHPTASYEQYF. The full variable domain, completed using reference TRBV5-1 and TRBJ2-7, is KAGVTQTPRYLIKTRGQQVTLSCSPISGHRSVSWYQQTPGQGLQFLFEYFSETQRNKGNFPGRFSGRQFSNSRSEMNVSTLELGDSALYLCASSSHPTASYEQYFGPGTRLTVT.

The chain couples TRBV7-2 to TRBJ2-1, with 7 bases aligning to TRBD2. The CDR3 sequence is 18 residues long. Germline V gene sequence: CDR1 SGHTA, CDR2 FQGNSA. The V segment lost 4 bases and the J segment 0 bases; nucleotides outside the gene matches: 12. CDR3 bases: TGTGCCAGCAGCTCCCCCCGAGTAGCGGGCCGCTCCTACAATGAGCAGTTCTTC. Its translation is CASSSPRVAGRSYNEQFF.